Listed below are T cell receptor beta chains from one sample, sequenced in a study of control samples from healthy donors and cancer patients. Only in-frame clones appear in the TCRdb table, and some are missing; sequencing was by immunoSEQ multiplex PCR. This table holds some 94,000 clones, approximately 91% found once. The sample consisted of PBMCs. The origin of the receptors is a woman aged 45-60 years with colorectal cancer. Both conserved end residues are part of each CDR3. The D gene is left open where the match is weak.

d_call,cdr3_length,v_call,cdr3_aa
NA,13,TRBV9,CASSVDPGQPQHF
TRBD2,14,TRBV19,CASSISGGGDTQYF
NA,13,TRBV19,CASSAQGGTEAFF
NA,15,TRBV19,CASSMKGGAIDTQYF
NA,15,TRBV5-5,CASSLQGNSYNEQFF
TRBD1,15,TRBV2,CASTPGQGGTGELFF
NA,13,TRBV14,CASNYLLNTEAFF
NA,13,TRBV11-3,CASSLRLNTEAFF
TRBD1,14,TRBV5-5,CASSSGQGSEKLFF
NA,13,TRBV5-1,CASSFQDREAQFF
NA,12,TRBV27,CASSGGKGGYTF
NA,13,TRBV11-1,CASSPGFVTEAFF
TRBD1,13,TRBV12-3/TRBV12-4,CASSLRGQSEAFF
NA,12,TRBV19,CASSISGDGYTF
NA,15,TRBV6-2/TRBV6-3,CASSSWTRRTYGYTF
NA,11,TRBV12-1,CSSSPPDTQYF
TRBD2,16,TRBV2,CASSEVWGGQNYEQFF
NA,15,TRBV2,CASRSGQSNTGELFF
NA,13,TRBV6-4,CASSDVANSPLHF
NA,14,TRBV18,CASSQGRGVPEAFF
NA,16,TRBV19,CASKGTLAGRAAEAFF
TRBD1,15,TRBV6-5,CASRQDRANTGELFF
TRBD1,12,TRBV30,CAWGQGTNTIYF
TRBD1,18,TRBV4-3,CASSQDLPDRSLGNTIYF
NA,14,TRBV19,CASRRQAGQETQYF
NA,15,TRBV15,CATSPRGGARDTQYF
NA,13,TRBV5-1,CASSVPPQETQYF
NA,15,TRBV4-3,CASSQEAFNTGELFF
TRBD1,16,TRBV9,CASSLSTGGPAGELFF
NA,15,TRBV28,CASSPPGTKNYGYTF
NA,13,TRBV27,CASSPGPLYGYTF
NA,14,TRBV4-3,CASSQDRAKNIQYF
NA,15,TRBV19,CASSITVVSYNEQFF